A selection of T cell receptor beta chains follows, all from one sample in a study of graft-versus-host responses after intestinal transplantation. Sequencing was performed with immunoSEQ multiplex PCR; in TCRdb, only in-frame clones are kept and a portion is missing. The sample shows around 30,000 clones, around 92% of them seen only once. The sample here was PBMCs, taken approximately 66 days after intestinal transplant. These TCRs come from a human patient who received an intestinal transplant, so some T cells may come from the graft donor. CDR3s include the opening cysteine and the closing phenylalanine or tryptophan. The D gene is left open where the match is weak. Part of the rows lack a size; the others show once, few, many or a class for expanded clones.

.	TRBJ2-5	TRBV7-2	.	CASSSLLAQYF	TGTGCCAGCAGCTCCCTCCTCGCCCAGTACTTC
.	TRBJ2-7	TRBV11-2	TRBD1	CASSTPTGTGGFYEQYF	TGTGCCAGCAGCACCCCAACCGGGACAGGGGGATTCTACGAGCAGTACTTC
.	TRBJ2-7	TRBV30	.	CAWSVPEPRRVGSYEQYF	TGTGCCTGGAGTGTACCGGAGCCGCGGCGGGTGGGCTCCTACGAGCAGTACTTC
.	TRBJ2-7	TRBV10-3	TRBD1	CAISESTGDLPPYEQYF	TGTGCCATCAGTGAGTCGACAGGGGACCTACCCCCCTACGAGCAGTACTTC
few	TRBJ1-2	TRBV2	.	CASTSIRLEDFVYGYTF	TGTGCCAGCACCTCAATCCGCCTGGAGGACTTCGTCTATGGCTACACCTTC
.	TRBJ2-5	TRBV15	.	CATSREDGYQETQYF	TGTGCCACCAGCAGAGAGGACGGTTACCAAGAGACCCAGTACTTC
.	TRBJ1-2	TRBV13	TRBD1	CASRRGGTGDYGYTF	TGTGCCAGCCGCCGAGGGGGGACAGGAGACTATGGCTACACCTTC
.	TRBJ1-2	TRBV19	.	CASSIGVSYTF	TGTGCCAGTAGTATCGGGGTCTCATACACCTTC
.	TRBJ2-7	TRBV6-1	TRBD2	CASSEEAGAYYEQYF	TGTGCCAGCAGTGAGGAGGCGGGAGCGTACTACGAGCAGTACTTC
.	TRBJ2-5	TRBV5-6	.	CASIWWGTRQETQYF	TGTGCCAGCATCTGGTGGGGGACCCGCCAAGAGACCCAGTACTTC